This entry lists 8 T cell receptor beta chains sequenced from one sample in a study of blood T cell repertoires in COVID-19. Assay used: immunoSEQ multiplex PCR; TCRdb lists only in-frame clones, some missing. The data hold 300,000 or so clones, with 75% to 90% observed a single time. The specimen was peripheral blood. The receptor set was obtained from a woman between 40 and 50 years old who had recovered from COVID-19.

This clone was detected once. The CDR3: CASSLYSDTQETQYF. The CDR3 nucleotides are TGTGCCAGCAGCTTGTACTCCGACACCCAAGAGACCCAGTACTTC. V gene TRBV5-5 combines with J gene TRBJ2-5; D ambiguous. The CDR3 runs 15 residues. V lost 1 base and J 1 base, leaving 11 bases between the germline ends. Germline lookup yields CDR1 SGHKS and CDR2 YYEKEE (reference sequence).

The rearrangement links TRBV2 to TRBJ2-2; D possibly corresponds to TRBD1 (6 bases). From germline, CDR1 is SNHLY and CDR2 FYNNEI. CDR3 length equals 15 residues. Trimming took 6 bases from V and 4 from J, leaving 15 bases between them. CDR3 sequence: CASSYGTPSTGELFF. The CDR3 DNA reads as TGTGCCAGCAGCTACGGGACACCCTCCACCGGGGAGCTGTTTTTT.

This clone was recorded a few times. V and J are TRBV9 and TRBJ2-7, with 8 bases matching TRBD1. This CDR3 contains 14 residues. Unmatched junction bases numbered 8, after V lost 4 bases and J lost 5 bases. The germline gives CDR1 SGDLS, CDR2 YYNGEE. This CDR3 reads CASSSGQGSDEQYF. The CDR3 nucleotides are TGTGCCAGCAGCTCCGGACAGGGAAGCGACGAGCAGTACTTC.

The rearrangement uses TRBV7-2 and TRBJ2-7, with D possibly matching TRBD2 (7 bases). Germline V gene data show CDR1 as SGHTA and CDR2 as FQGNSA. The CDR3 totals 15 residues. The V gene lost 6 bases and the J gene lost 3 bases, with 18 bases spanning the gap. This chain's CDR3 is CASSPLEGGVYEQYF. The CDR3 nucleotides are TGTGCCAGCAGTCCCCTCGAGGGGGGGGTCTACGAGCAGTACTTC.

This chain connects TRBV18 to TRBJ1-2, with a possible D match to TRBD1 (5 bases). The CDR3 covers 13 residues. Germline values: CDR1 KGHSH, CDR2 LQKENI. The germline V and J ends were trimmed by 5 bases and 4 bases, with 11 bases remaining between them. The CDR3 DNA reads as TGTGCCAGCTCATCATTAGACAGCTATGGCTACACCTTC. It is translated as CASSSLDSYGYTF. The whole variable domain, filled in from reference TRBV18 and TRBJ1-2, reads NAGVMQNPRHLVRRRGQEARLRCSPMKGHSHVYWYRQLPEEGLKFMVYLQKENIIDESGMPKERFSAEFPKEGPSILRIQQVVRGDSAAYFCASSSLDSYGYTFGSGTRLTVV.

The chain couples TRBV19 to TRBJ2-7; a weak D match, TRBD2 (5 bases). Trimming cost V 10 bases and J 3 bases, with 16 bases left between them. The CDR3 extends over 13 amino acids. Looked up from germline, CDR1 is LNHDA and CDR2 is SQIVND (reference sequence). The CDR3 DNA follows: TGTGCCACCCGGGAAGGGATCCTCTACGAGCAGTACTTC. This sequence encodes CATREGILYEQYF.

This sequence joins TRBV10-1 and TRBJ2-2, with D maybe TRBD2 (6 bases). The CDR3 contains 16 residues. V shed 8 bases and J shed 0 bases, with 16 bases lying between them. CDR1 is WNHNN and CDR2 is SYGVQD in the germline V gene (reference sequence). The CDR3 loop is CASGGTGEANTGELFF. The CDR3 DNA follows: TGCGCCAGCGGGGGGACTGGAGAGGCGAACACCGGGGAGCTGTTTTTT.

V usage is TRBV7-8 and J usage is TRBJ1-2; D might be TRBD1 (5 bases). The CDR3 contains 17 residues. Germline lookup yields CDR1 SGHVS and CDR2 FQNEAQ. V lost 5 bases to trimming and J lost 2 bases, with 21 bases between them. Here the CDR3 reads CASSLRSQYYRNYGYTF. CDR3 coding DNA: TGTGCCAGCAGCCTCCGATCCCAATATTACAGGAACTATGGCTACACCTTC.